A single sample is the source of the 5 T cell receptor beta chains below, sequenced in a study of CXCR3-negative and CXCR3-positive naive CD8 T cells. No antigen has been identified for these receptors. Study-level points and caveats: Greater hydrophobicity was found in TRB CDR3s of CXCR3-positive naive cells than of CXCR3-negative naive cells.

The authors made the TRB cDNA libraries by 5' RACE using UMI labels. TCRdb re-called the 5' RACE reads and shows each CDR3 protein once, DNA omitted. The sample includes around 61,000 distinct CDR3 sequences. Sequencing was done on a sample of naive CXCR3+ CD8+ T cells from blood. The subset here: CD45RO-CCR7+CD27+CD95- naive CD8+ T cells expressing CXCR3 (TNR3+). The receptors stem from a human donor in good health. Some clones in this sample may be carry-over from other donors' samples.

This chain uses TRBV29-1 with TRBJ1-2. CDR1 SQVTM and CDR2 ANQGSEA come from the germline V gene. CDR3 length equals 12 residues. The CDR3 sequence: CSVDFHDYGYTF.

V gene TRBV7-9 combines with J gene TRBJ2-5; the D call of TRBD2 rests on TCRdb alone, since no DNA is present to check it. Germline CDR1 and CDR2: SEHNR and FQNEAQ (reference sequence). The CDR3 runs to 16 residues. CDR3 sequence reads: CASSRRTSGTMETQYF. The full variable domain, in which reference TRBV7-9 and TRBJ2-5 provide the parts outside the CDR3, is DTGVSQNPRHKITKRGQNVTFRCDPISEHNRLYWYRQTLGQGPEFLTYFQNEAQLEKSRLLSDRFSAERPKGSFSTLEIQRTEQGDSAMYLCASSRRTSGTMETQYFGPGTRLLVL.

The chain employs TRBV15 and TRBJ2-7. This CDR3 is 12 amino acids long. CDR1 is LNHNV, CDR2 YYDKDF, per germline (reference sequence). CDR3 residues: CATSRELAEQYF.

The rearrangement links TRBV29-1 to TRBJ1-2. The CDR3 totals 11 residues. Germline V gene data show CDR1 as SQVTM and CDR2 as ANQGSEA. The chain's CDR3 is CSVVDPYGYTF. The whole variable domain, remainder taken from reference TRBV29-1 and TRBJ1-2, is SAVISQKPSRDICQRGTSLTIQCQVDSQVTMMFWYRQQPGQSLTLIATANQGSEATYESGFVIDKFPISRPNLTFSTLTVSNMSPEDSSIYLCSVVDPYGYTFGSGTRLTVV.

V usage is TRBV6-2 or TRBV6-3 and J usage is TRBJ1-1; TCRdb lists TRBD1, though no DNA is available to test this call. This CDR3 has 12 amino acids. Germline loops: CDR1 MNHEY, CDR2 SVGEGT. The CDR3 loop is CASSSPDPEAFF.